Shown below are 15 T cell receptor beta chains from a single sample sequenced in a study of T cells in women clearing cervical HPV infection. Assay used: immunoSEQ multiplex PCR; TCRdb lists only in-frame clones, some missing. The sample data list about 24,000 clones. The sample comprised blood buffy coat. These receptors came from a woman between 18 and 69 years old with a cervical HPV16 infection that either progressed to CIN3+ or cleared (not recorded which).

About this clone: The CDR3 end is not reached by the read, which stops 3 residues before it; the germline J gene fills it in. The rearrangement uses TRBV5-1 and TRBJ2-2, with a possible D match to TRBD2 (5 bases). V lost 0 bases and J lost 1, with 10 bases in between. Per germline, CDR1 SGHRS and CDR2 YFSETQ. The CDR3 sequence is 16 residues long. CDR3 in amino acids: CASSLEASRNTGELFF. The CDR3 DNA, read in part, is TGCGCCAGCAGCTTGGAGGCTAGCAGGAACACCGGGGAG. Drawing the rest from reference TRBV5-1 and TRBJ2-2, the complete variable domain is KAGVTQTPRYLIKTRGQQVTLSCSPISGHRSVSWYQQTPGQGLQFLFEYFSETQRNKGNFPGRFSGRQFSNSRSEMNVSTLELGDSALYLCASSLEASRNTGELFFGEGSRLTVL.

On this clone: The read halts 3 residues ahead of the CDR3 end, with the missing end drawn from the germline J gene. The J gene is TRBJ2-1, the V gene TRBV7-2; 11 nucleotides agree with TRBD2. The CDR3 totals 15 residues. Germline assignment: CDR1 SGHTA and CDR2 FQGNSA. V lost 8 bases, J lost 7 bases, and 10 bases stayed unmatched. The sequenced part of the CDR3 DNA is TGTGCCAGCGGACCTGGACTAGCGGGTAGTAATGAG. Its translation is CASGPGLAGSNE. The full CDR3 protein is CASGPGLAGSNEQFF.

CDR3 bases read: TGCAGTGCTACCGGCAGGGGTAGCTCACCC. Protein product: CSATGRGSSP. The entire CDR3 protein reads CSATGRGSSPLHF. The chain couples TRBV20-1 to TRBJ1-6, with D perhaps matching TRBD1 (6 bases). The read stops 3 residues short of the end of the CDR3; the missing end is completed from the germline J gene. There are 13 residues in the CDR3. Germline values: CDR1 DFQATT, CDR2 SNEGSKA (reference sequence). V was shortened by 4 bases and J by 10 bases, with 14 bases between the two germline ends.

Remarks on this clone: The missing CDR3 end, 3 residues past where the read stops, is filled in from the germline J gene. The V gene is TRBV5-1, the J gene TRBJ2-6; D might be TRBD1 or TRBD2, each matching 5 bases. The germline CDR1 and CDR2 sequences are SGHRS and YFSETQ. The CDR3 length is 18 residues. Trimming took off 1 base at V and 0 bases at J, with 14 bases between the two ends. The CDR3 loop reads CASSLRGREPSGANVLTF. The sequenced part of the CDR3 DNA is TGCGCCAGCAGCTTGAGGGGCCGGGAACCCTCTGGGGCCAACGTC.

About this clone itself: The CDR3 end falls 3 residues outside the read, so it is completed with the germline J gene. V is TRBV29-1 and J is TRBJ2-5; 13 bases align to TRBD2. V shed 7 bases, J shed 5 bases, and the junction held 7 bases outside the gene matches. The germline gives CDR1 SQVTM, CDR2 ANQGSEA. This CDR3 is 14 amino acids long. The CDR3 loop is CSAVLAGGWETQYF. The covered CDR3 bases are TGCAGCGCTGTACTAGCGGGAGGGTGGGAGACC.

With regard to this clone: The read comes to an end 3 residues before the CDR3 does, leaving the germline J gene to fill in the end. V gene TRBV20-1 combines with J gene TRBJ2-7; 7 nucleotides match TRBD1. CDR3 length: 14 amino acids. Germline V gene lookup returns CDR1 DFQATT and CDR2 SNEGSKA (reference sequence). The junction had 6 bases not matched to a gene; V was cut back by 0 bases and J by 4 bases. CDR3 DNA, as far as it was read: TGCAGTGCTAGAGAGCAGGGCAGGGGGTACGAG. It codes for CSAREQGRGYE. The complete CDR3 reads CSAREQGRGYEQYF.

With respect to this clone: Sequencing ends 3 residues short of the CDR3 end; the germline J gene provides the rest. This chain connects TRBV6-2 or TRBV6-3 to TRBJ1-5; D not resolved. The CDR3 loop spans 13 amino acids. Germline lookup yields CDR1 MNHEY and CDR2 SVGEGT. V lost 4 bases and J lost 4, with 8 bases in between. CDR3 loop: CASSSQRNQPQHF. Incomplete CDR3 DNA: TGTGCCAGCAGTTCCCAGAGAAATCAGCCC.

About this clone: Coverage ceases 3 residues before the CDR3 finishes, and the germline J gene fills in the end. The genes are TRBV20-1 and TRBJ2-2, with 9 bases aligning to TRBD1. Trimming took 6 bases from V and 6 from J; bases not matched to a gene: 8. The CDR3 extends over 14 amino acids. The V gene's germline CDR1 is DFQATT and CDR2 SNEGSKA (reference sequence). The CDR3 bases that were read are TGCAGTGCCCGGGACAGGGTCGTCGCCGGGGAG. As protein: CSARDRVVAGE. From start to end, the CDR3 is CSARDRVVAGELFF.

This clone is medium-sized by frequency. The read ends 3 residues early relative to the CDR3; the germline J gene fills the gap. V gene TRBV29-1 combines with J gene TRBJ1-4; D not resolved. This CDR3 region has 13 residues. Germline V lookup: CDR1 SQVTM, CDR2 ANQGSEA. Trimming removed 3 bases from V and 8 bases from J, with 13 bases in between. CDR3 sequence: CSVEPGNREKLFF. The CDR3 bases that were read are TGCAGCGTTGAGCCGGGGAATAGGGAAAAA.

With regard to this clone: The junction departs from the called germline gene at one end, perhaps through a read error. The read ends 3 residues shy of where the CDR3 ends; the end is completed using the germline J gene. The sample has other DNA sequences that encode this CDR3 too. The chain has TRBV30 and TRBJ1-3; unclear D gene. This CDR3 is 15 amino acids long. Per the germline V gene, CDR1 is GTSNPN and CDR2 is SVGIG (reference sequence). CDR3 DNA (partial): TGTGCCTGGAGTTATAGCATCCTCTCTGGAAACACT. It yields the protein CAWSYSILSGNT. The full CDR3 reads CAWSYSILSGNTIYF. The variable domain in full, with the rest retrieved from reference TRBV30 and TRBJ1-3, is SQTIHQWPATLVQPVGSPLSLECTVEGTSNPNLYWYRQAAGRGLQLLFYSVGIGQISSEVPQNLSASRPQDRQFILSSKKLLLSDSGFYLCAWSYSILSGNTIYFGEGSWLTVV.

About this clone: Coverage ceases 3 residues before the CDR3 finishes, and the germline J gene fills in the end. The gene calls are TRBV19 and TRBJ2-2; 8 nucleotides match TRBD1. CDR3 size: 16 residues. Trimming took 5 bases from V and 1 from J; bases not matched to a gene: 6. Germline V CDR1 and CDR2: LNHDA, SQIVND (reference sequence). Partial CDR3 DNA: TGTGCCAGTAGTTTTGTACAGGGGGGGAACACCGGGGAG. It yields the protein CASSFVQGGNTGE. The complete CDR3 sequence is CASSFVQGGNTGELFF.

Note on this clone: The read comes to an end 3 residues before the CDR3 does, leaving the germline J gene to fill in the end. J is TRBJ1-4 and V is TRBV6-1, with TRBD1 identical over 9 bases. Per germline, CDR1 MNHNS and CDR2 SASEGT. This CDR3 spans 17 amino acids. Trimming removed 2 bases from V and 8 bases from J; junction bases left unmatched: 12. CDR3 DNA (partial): TGTGCCAGCAGTGAATCCCCCGGGACAGGGTTACGGGAAAAA. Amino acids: CASSESPGTGLREK. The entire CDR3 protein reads CASSESPGTGLREKLFF.

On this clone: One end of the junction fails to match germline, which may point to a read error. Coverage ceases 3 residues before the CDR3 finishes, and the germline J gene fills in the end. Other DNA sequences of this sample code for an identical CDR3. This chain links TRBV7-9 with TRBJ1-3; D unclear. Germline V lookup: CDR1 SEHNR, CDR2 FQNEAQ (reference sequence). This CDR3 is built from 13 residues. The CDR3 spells CASRKGSGNTIYF. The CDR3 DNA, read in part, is TGTGCCAGCAGAAAGGGCTCTGGAAACACT.

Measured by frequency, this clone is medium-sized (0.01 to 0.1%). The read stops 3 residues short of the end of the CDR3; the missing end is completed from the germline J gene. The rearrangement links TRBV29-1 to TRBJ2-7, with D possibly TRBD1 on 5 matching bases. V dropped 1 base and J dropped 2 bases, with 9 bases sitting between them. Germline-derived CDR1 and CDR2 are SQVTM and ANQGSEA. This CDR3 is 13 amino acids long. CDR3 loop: CSVEADITYEQYF. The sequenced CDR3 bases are TGCAGCGTTGAAGCGGACATCACCTACGAG.

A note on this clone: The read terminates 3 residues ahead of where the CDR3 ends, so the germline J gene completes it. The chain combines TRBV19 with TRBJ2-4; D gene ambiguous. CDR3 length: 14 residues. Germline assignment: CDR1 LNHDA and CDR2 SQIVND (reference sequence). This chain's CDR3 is CASSMWQVRDGQYF. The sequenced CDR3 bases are TGTGCCAGTAGTATGTGGCAGGTTAGAGACGGT.